What follows are 10 T cell receptor beta chains derived from one specimen sequenced in a study of cytomegalovirus exposure and HLA in healthy donors. This PCR relied on a set of 60 Vbeta primers and 13 Jbeta primers. The method was immunoSEQ multiplex PCR; TCRdb's version includes in-frame clones alone and lacks a portion of them. The table has roughly 120,000 clones, around 77% seen once. Sequenced input: PBMCs. The source is a human donor in good health.

The chain carries TRBV27 and TRBJ1-3; 8 bases match TRBD1. This CDR3 contains 16 residues. The junction had 10 bases not matched to a gene; V was cut back by 5 bases and J by 4 bases. CDR1 is MNHEY, CDR2 SMNVEV, per germline (reference sequence). CDR3 loop: CASSPQGDVLGNTIYF. DNA for the CDR3: TGTGCCAGCAGTCCACAGGGGGACGTACTCGGAAACACCATATATTTT.

A remark on this clone: The identical CDR3 is also encoded by other nucleotide sequences in the sample. The CDR3 sequence: CASSVGGASSYEQYF. CDR3 coding DNA: TGTGCCAGCAGCGTAGGTGGAGCGTCTTCCTACGAGCAGTACTTC. The chain recombines TRBV9 with TRBJ2-7; no firm D call. V lost 0 bases and J lost 1, with 11 bases in between. The CDR3 extends over 15 amino acids. Germline values: CDR1 SGDLS, CDR2 YYNGEE.

The rearrangement uses TRBV5-1 and TRBJ2-2, with D possibly matching TRBD2 (6 bases). V lost 1 base and J 0 bases, leaving 10 bases between the germline ends. The length of the CDR3 is 16 residues. Per germline, CDR1 SGHRS and CDR2 YFSETQ. This chain's CDR3 is CASSLNGGTNTGELFF. The CDR3 nucleotides read TGCGCCAGCAGCTTGAACGGCGGGACGAACACCGGGGAGCTGTTTTTT. The full variable domain, with the rest looked up from reference TRBV5-1 and TRBJ2-2, is KAGVTQTPRYLIKTRGQQVTLSCSPISGHRSVSWYQQTPGQGLQFLFEYFSETQRNKGNFPGRFSGRQFSNSRSEMNVSTLELGDSALYLCASSLNGGTNTGELFFGEGSRLTVL.

This clone was counted once. The chain is built from TRBV18 and TRBJ1-1; the D is unclear. V gave up 5 bases and J gave up 3 bases, with 7 bases separating them. The CDR3 runs to 12 residues. Germline V CDR1 and CDR2: KGHSH, LQKENI. The DNA of the CDR3 is TGTGCCAGCTCATCTGGGCACACTGAAGCTTTCTTT. This codes for CASSSGHTEAFF.

The CDR3 is CASSLDAPMADTQYF. For the CDR3, the DNA is TGCGCCAGCAGCTTGGACGCCCCTATGGCAGATACGCAGTATTTT. The gene calls are TRBV5-1 and TRBJ2-3; D is ambiguous. Germline assignment: CDR1 SGHRS and CDR2 YFSETQ. The CDR3 length is 15 residues. Trimming left V 0 bases short and J 4 bases short, with 12 bases between. The full variable domain, completed using reference TRBV5-1 and TRBJ2-3, is KAGVTQTPRYLIKTRGQQVTLSCSPISGHRSVSWYQQTPGQGLQFLFEYFSETQRNKGNFPGRFSGRQFSNSRSEMNVSTLELGDSALYLCASSLDAPMADTQYFGPGTRLTVL.

V gene TRBV6-6 combines with J gene TRBJ2-1; 7 bases are a match to TRBD1. V was clipped by 2 bases and J by 5 bases; unmatched bases: 6. CDR1 is MNHNY and CDR2 is SVGAGI in the germline V gene (reference sequence). This CDR3 is 15 amino acids long. Here the CDR3 reads CASSYRATGHNEQFF. In DNA form, the CDR3 reads TGTGCCAGCAGTTACCGAGCGACAGGGCACAATGAGCAGTTCTTC.

The chain links TRBV7-8 to TRBJ2-7; D perhaps matches TRBD2 (6 bases). The CDR3 spans 14 residues. Trimming cost V 6 bases and J 6 bases, with 18 bases left between them. Germline CDR1 is SGHVS and CDR2 is FQNEAQ. In nucleotides, the CDR3 is TGTGCCAGCAGACCCACCTCGGCGGGGATCGAGCAGTACTTC. It is translated as CASRPTSAGIEQYF.

The chain has TRBV6-1 and TRBJ1-2; a possible D gene is TRBD1 (6 bases). CDR3 length: 17 residues. The germline gives CDR1 MNHNS, CDR2 SASEGT. Trimming removed 0 bases at V and 5 bases at J, with 19 bases between. The CDR3 nucleotides read TGTGCCAGCAGTGAAGCGCTTCCGGGGGGGCGCATATATGGCTACACCTTC. Translating it yields CASSEALPGGRIYGYTF.

This clone was observed a handful of times. This chain joins TRBV21-1 and TRBJ2-5; the table gives TRBD2 as D, unverified against the DNA. The assigned J gene may be wrong: the sequence end matches TRBJ2-7 better. TRBV21-1 is classified as a pseudogene. This CDR3 contains 16 residues. The CDR3 sequence: CASSKAFSSDPYEQYF. In DNA form, the CDR3 reads TGTGCCAGCAGTAAGGCTTTCTCTAGCGACCCCTACGAGCAGTACTTC.

This rearrangement joins TRBV18 to TRBJ2-2, with a weak D call TRBD1 (5 bases). The germline V gene has CDR1 KGHSH and CDR2 LQKENI. The CDR3 is 17 amino acids. V dropped 6 bases and J dropped 3 bases, with 20 bases sitting between them. The CDR3 nucleotides are TGTGCCAGCTCCTCTGACAGTCCCAACGTCTACACCGGGGAGCTGTTTTTT. Amino acid sequence: CASSSDSPNVYTGELFF. Looking up the rest from reference TRBV18 and TRBJ2-2 gives the full variable domain: NAGVMQNPRHLVRRRGQEARLRCSPMKGHSHVYWYRQLPEEGLKFMVYLQKENIIDESGMPKERFSAEFPKEGPSILRIQQVVRGDSAAYFCASSSDSPNVYTGELFFGEGSRLTVL.